The rows below give T cell receptor beta chains drawn from one sample of a study of blood T cell repertoires in COVID-19. The data were produced by immunoSEQ multiplex PCR, yet TCRdb's version contains in-frame clones alone and is incomplete. The sample consists of over 200,000 clones, 84% of them appearing once. Sequenced: PBMCs or T cells enriched from blood (not recorded which). The receptors were gathered from a man between 60 and 70 years old who had recovered from COVID-19. The CDR3 runs from the conserved cysteine through the conserved F or W. The D gene is left open where the match is weak. Where a row states a size, it is once, few, many or the class of an expanded clone; other rows omit it.

clone_size j_call d_call v_call cdr3_aa cdr3_nt
NA TRBJ2-7 NA TRBV11-3 CASSRAGLNYEQYF TGTGCCAGCAGCAGGGCGGGACTGAACTACGAGCAGTACTTC
few TRBJ2-3 TRBD2 TRBV13 CASSSARTSGESDTQYF TGTGCCAGCAGCTCCGCCAGGACTAGCGGGGAGTCAGATACGCAGTATTTT
NA TRBJ1-2 TRBD1 TRBV6-5 CASRNLGQGNYGYTF TGTGCCAGCAGGAACCTCGGACAGGGTAACTATGGCTACACCTTC
NA TRBJ1-3 NA TRBV12-3/TRBV12-4 CASSISGSHTIYF TGTGCCAGCAGTATCTCGGGGTCCCACACCATATATTTT
NA TRBJ2-3 NA TRBV4-2 CASSHYDRGTDTQYF TGTGCCAGCAGCCATTACGACAGAGGCACAGATACGCAGTATTTT
NA TRBJ2-1 TRBD2 TRBV6-5 CASRSAGGLYNEQFF TGTGCCAGCAGATCGGCGGGGGGGCTTTACAATGAGCAGTTCTTC
NA TRBJ1-1 NA TRBV6-2/TRBV6-3 CASSWQKNTEAFF TGTGCCAGCAGTTGGCAGAAGAACACTGAAGCTTTCTTT
once TRBJ1-2 NA TRBV2 CASSDQRGPAGGYTF TGTGCCAGCAGTGACCAAAGGGGTCCCGCGGGGGGCTACACCTTC
NA TRBJ1-1 NA TRBV7-3 CASSFRLNTEAFF TGTGCCAGCAGCTTCAGGCTGAACACTGAAGCTTTCTTT
NA TRBJ2-7 TRBD2 TRBV7-9 CASSFSGGAVREQYF TGTGCCAGCAGCTTTAGCGGGGGGGCCGTGAGGGAGCAGTACTTC
NA TRBJ1-5 TRBD1 TRBV4-3 CASSQDLASGTGFQPQHF TGCGCCAGCAGCCAAGATCTTGCCTCCGGGACAGGGTTCCAGCCCCAGCATTTT
NA TRBJ2-3 TRBD2 TRBV5-1 CASSLTGLASATDTQYF TGCGCCAGCAGCTTGACGGGACTAGCGTCCGCCACAGATACGCAGTATTTT
NA TRBJ2-7 TRBD1 TRBV19 CASSHGTGMDVYEQYF TGTGCCAGTAGTCATGGGACAGGGATGGACGTCTACGAGCAGTACTTC
NA TRBJ1-4 TRBD1 TRBV6-5 CASSYNRGEKLFF TGTGCCAGCAGTTACAACAGGGGCGAAAAACTGTTTTTT
NA TRBJ2-7 NA TRBV3-1/TRBV3-2 CASSQATGSGQIPNEQYF TGTGCCAGCAGCCAAGCCACCGGGTCAGGACAGATACCTAACGAGCAGTACTTC
NA TRBJ2-3 NA TRBV5-1 CASSLDSAAGSTDTQYF TGCGCCAGCAGCTTGGACAGTGCGGCGGGGTCCACAGATACGCAGTATTTT
once TRBJ2-1 TRBD2 TRBV7-2 CASSPPGLAEYNEQFF TGTGCCAGCAGCCCACCGGGACTAGCGGAATACAATGAGCAGTTCTTC
NA TRBJ2-3 TRBD2 TRBV14 CASSPGTSVTQYF TGTGCCAGCAGCCCCGGGACTAGCGTTACGCAGTATTTT
NA TRBJ1-4 NA TRBV11-3 CASSSGPTTGNNEKLFF TGTGCCAGCAGCTCAGGCCCCACGACAGGAAATAATGAAAAACTGTTTTTT
NA TRBJ2-1 NA TRBV11-2 CASSLELGATYNEQFF TGTGCCAGCAGCTTAGAGCTGGGGGCCACCTACAATGAGCAGTTCTTC
NA TRBJ2-5 NA TRBV7-9 CASSLGTARETQYF TGTGCCAGCAGCTTAGGGACTGCACGAGAGACCCAGTACTTC
NA TRBJ2-3 TRBD2 TRBV7-3 CASSRDLAGAGTDTQYF TGTGCCAGCAGCCGCGATCTAGCGGGGGCGGGCACAGATACGCAGTATTTT
NA TRBJ1-2 NA TRBV25-1 CASREVAGQPVYYGYTF TGTGCCAGCAGGGAAGTGGCCGGACAGCCGGTCTACTATGGCTACACCTTC
NA TRBJ2-3 NA TRBV3-1/TRBV3-2 CASSQDGAGHLPTDTQYF TGTGCCAGCAGCCAAGATGGCGCAGGACATCTTCCTACAGATACGCAGTATTTT
NA TRBJ1-5 NA TRBV3-1/TRBV3-2 CASSHTGNSNQPQHF TGTGCCAGCAGCCACACGGGGAATAGCAATCAGCCCCAGCATTTT
once TRBJ2-3 NA TRBV9 CASSVPGIDTQYF TGTGCCAGCAGCGTCCCAGGGATTGATACGCAGTATTTT
NA TRBJ2-5 NA TRBV6-5 CASSYSRGETQYF TGTGCCAGCAGTTACTCGAGGGGGGAGACCCAGTACTTC
NA TRBJ1-4 NA TRBV4-3 CASSHSGHAVNEKLFF TGCGCCAGCAGCCACTCAGGACACGCGGTAAATGAAAAACTGTTTTTT
once TRBJ2-1 TRBD2 TRBV15 CATSREKSGGARRQFF TGTGCCACCAGCAGAGAAAAAAGCGGGGGGGCTCGCAGGCAGTTCTTC
NA TRBJ1-6 TRBD1 TRBV5-1 CASSLDRGLTSPLHF TGCGCCAGCAGCTTAGACAGGGGGCTTACTTCACCCCTCCACTTT
NA TRBJ2-1 TRBD2 TRBV7-3 CASSLTNQRGPYNEQFF TGTGCCAGCAGCTTAACGAACCAGCGGGGGCCCTACAATGAGCAGTTCTTC
few TRBJ2-7 TRBD2 TRBV30 CAWRGRLAGVNTYEQYF TGTGCCTGGAGGGGGAGACTAGCGGGGGTGAACACCTACGAGCAGTACTTC
few TRBJ2-3 NA TRBV30 CAWSVRRGDTQYF TGTGCCTGGAGTGTACGTCGGGGAGATACGCAGTATTTT
NA TRBJ1-6 NA TRBV3-1/TRBV3-2 CASSHGANSPLHF TGTGCCAGCAGTCATGGAGCTAATTCACCCCTCCACTTT
NA TRBJ1-2 NA TRBV2 CASSSNRVFGYTF TGTGCCAGCAGTTCTAACAGGGTATTTGGCTACACCTTC
NA TRBJ2-3 NA TRBV5-5 CASSLGLSWNTDTQYF TGTGCCAGCAGCTTGGGACTCTCCTGGAACACAGATACGCAGTATTTT
once TRBJ2-3 TRBD1 TRBV19 CASSNRQGRTDTQYF TGTGCCAGTAGCAACAGACAGGGGAGGACAGATACGCAGTATTTT
NA TRBJ2-1 TRBD2 TRBV7-9 CASSWPRGLGLNEQFF TGTGCCAGCAGCTGGCCCCGGGGACTAGGCCTCAATGAGCAGTTCTTC
NA TRBJ1-6 TRBD1 TRBV7-8 CASSQGQGMYSPLHF TGTGCCAGCAGCCAGGGACAGGGGATGTATTCACCCCTCCACTTT
NA TRBJ2-7 NA TRBV7-2 CASSLSQSTYEQYF TGTGCCAGCAGCTTATCCCAAAGCACCTACGAGCAGTACTTC
NA TRBJ2-1 TRBD2 TRBV19 CASSQTTSGGYNEQFF TGTGCCAGTAGCCAAACAACTAGCGGGGGTTACAATGAGCAGTTCTTC
once TRBJ1-1 TRBD1 TRBV30 CAWSVIQGATEAFF TGTGCCTGGAGTGTAATTCAGGGGGCCACTGAAGCTTTCTTT
NA TRBJ1-5 TRBD1 TRBV7-6 CASSPTPGGGNQPQHF TGTGCCAGCAGCCCGACCCCAGGGGGAGGCAATCAGCCCCAGCATTTT
NA TRBJ1-4 NA TRBV6-1 CASSEIRATNEKLFF TGTGCCAGCAGTGAAATCAGGGCAACTAATGAAAAACTGTTTTTT
NA TRBJ2-5 TRBD2 TRBV4-1 CASSQGLAGGQETQYF TGCGCCAGCAGCCAGGGACTAGCGGGGGGGCAGGAGACCCAGTACTTC
NA TRBJ2-1 NA TRBV11-2 CASSLLQGNYNEQFF TGTGCCAGCAGCTTACTGCAGGGAAACTACAATGAGCAGTTCTTC
NA TRBJ2-1 TRBD2 TRBV29-1 CSVVCPIAGGGSEQFF TGCAGCGTTGTGTGCCCTATAGCGGGGGGTGGGTCAGAGCAGTTCTTC
NA TRBJ1-2 TRBD1 TRBV7-2 CASSLRQGANTLNYGYTF TGTGCCAGCAGCTTAAGACAGGGGGCGAACACTCTCAACTATGGCTACACCTTC
NA TRBJ2-7 NA TRBV3-1/TRBV3-2 CASSQVASYEQYF TGTGCCAGCAGCCAAGTGGCCTCCTACGAGCAGTACTTC
NA TRBJ2-1 NA TRBV7-2 CASSLEATSYNEQFF TGTGCCAGCAGCTTAGAAGCGACCTCCTACAATGAGCAGTTCTTC
NA TRBJ2-4 TRBD2 TRBV4-2 CASSQDRGGNIQYF TGTGCCAGCAGCCAAGATCGGGGGGGCAACATTCAGTACTTC
NA TRBJ2-2 TRBD1 TRBV15 CATSRGTGGTGELFF TGTGCCACCAGCCGAGGGACAGGGGGGACCGGGGAGCTGTTTTTT
NA TRBJ1-4 NA TRBV28 CASSLQGLDEKLFF TGTGCCAGCAGCCTTCAGGGGTTAGATGAAAAACTGTTTTTT